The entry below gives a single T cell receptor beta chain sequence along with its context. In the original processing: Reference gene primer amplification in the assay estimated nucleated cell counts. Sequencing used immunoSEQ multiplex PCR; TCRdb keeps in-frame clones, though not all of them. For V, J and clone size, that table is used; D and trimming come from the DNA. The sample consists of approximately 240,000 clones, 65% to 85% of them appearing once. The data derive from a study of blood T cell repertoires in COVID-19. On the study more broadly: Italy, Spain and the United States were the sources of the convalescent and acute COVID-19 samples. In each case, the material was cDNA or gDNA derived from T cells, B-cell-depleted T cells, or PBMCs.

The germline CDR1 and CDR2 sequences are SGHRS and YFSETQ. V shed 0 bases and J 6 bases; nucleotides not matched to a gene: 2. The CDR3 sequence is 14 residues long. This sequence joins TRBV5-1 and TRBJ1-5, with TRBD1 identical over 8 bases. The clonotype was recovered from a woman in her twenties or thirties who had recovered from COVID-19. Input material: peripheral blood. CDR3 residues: CASSLEQGGQPQHF. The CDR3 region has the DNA TGCGCCAGCAGCTTGGAACAGGGGGGTCAGCCCCAGCATTTT.